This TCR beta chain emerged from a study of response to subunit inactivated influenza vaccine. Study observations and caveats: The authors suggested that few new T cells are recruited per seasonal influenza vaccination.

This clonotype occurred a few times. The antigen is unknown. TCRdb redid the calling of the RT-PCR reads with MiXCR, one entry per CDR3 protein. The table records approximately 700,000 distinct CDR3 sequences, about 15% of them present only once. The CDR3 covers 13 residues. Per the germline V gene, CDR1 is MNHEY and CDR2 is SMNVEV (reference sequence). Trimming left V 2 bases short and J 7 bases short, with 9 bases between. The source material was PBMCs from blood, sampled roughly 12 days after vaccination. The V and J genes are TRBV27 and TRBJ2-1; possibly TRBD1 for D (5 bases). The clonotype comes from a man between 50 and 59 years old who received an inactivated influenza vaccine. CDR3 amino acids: CASSLTYRNEQFF. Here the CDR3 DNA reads TGTGCCAGCAGTTTAACCTACAGGAATGAGCAGTTCTTC.